This T cell receptor beta chain was documented in a study of regulatory T cells in long-lasting Graves disease. Study overall: Graves' disease counted as persistent after over 5 years of antithyroid drugs with positive TSH receptor antibodies.

This clonotype was detected many times. Its antigen is as yet unknown. General study findings and limits: With some 2,800 shared public clonotypes, persistent patients exceeded new patients, who shared about a thousand.

Time point here: persistent/refractory GD, antithyroid drugs over 5 years with positive TRAb. Extracted RNA from PBMCs served as the source of the TCR library. An endocrinology unit in Xi'an, China, supplied the patients. The CDR3 sequence is 14 residues long. Germline CDR1 is MDHEN and CDR2 is SYDVKM. Deletions cut 5 bases from V and 7 bases from J, with 15 bases between. Arm-PCR of CDR3 regions and iRepertoire HTBI primers were used to build TCR beta libraries. TCRdb re-derived calls from the multiplex PCR reads in MiXCR, one entry per CDR3 protein. Of around 460,000 distinct CDR3 sequences in the sample, roughly 23% were seen once.

The source is a female donor with Graves disease. The rearrangement uses TRBV28 and TRBJ2-4, with unresolved D. The sample here was peripheral blood mononuclear cells (PBMCs), taken when the disease was refractory, from a patient treated with antithyroid drugs. CDR3 region: CASSRRTPQNIQYF. The CDR3 DNA is TGTGCCAGCAGTCGGCGGACCCCCCAGAACATTCAGTACTTC. Together with reference TRBV28 and TRBJ2-4, the CDR3 gives the full variable domain: DVKVTQSSRYLVKRTGEKVFLECVQDMDHENMFWYRQDPGLGLRLIYFSYDVKMKEKGDIPEGYSVSREKKERFSLILESASTNQTSMYLCASSRRTPQNIQYFGAGTRLSVL.